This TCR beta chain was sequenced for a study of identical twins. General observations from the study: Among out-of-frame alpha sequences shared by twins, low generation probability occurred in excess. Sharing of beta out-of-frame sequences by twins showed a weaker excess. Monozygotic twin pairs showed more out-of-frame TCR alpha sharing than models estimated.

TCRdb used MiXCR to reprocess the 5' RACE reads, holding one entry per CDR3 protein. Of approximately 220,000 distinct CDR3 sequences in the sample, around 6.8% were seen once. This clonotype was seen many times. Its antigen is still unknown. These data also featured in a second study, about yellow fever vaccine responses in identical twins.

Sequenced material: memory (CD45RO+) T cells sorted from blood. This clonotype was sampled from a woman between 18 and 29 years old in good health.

DNA for the CDR3: TGTGCCACCAGTGACTTCCGAGGGACCACCTACAATGAGCAGTTCTTC. Protein: CATSDFRGTTYNEQFF. V is TRBV24-1 and J is TRBJ2-1, with D perhaps assigned TRBD1 or TRBD2 (5 bases each). V was clipped by 4 bases and J by 2 bases, with 14 bases between them. The CDR3 has 16 amino acids. Looked up from germline, CDR1 is KGHDR and CDR2 is SFDVKD.